These T cell receptor beta chains were read from a single sample in a study of CDR3 diversity in severe acne. Via MiXCR, TCRdb re-called the PCR reads, giving one row per CDR3 protein. The table has roughly 100,000 distinct CDR3 sequences, under 60% seen once. The sample was blood. Receptors originate from a male donor with acne. Both conserved end residues are part of each CDR3. Fields, in order: D gene, J gene, V gene, clone size, CDR3 protein, CDR3 DNA. The D gene is left open where the match is weak. Only some rows state a clone size, as once, few, many or a class for expanded clones.

NA | TRBJ2-3 | TRBV5-8 | few | CASSWGGWRMSTDTQYF | TGTGCCAGCAGCTGGGGCGGGTGGAGGATGAGCACAGATACGCAGTATTTT
NA | TRBJ2-5 | TRBV24-1 | many | CATSGGRGETQYF | TGTGCCACCAGTGGTGGCAGGGGAGAGACCCAGTACTTC
TRBD1 | TRBJ1-1 | TRBV2 | NA | CASSERTGPYTEAFF | TGTGCCAGCAGTGAACGGACAGGGCCATACACTGAGGCTTTCTTT
TRBD1 | TRBJ2-1 | TRBV6-1 | once | CASSERAGGNEQFF | TGTGCCAGCAGTGAGAGGGCAGGGGGCAATGAGCAGTTCTTC
TRBD2 | TRBJ2-7 | TRBV7-3 | few | CASSSNGAGEAEQYF | TGTGCCAGCAGCTCGAACGGAGCGGGAGAGGCCGAGCAGTACTTC
NA | TRBJ1-4 | TRBV11-2 | few | CASSLMGKLFF | TGTGCCAGCAGCTTAATGGGAAAACTGTTTTTT
TRBD2 | TRBJ2-7 | TRBV29-1 | few | CSVELSGRGVYEQYF | TGCAGCGTTGAACTTAGCGGGAGGGGCGTATACGAGCAGTACTTC
TRBD2 | TRBJ2-1 | TRBV20-1 | NA | CSARTAGTSGPTWDEQFF | TGCAGTGCTAGGACCGCCGGGACTAGCGGTCCCACCTGGGATGAGCAGTTCTTC
NA | TRBJ1-2 | TRBV25-1 | many | CASSKDTWGYTF | TGTGCCAGCTCTAAGGATACGTGGGGCTACACCTTC
NA | TRBJ2-5 | TRBV25-1 | NA | CASSLGGRAGSRPWAAQYF | TGTGCCAGCAGTTTGGGCGGCAGGGCGGGGAGCAGGCCGTGGGCGGCCCAGTACTTC
NA | TRBJ1-5 | TRBV6-1 | NA | CASSYSIDRQPQHF | TGTGCCAGCAGTTACTCGATAGACAGGCAGCCCCAGCATTTT
NA | TRBJ1-1 | TRBV15 | NA | CATDSGEAAEAFF | TGTGCCACCGACAGTGGGGAGGCCGCTGAAGCTTTCTTT
TRBD2 | TRBJ2-7 | TRBV20-1 | NA | CSGLAGGW | TGCAGCGGACTAGCGGGAGGGTGG
NA | TRBJ2-2 | TRBV7-2 | NA | CASSLFTGEPFF | TGTGCCAGCAGCTTATTCACCGGGGAGCCGTTTTTT
NA | TRBJ2-7 | TRBV7-9 | once | CASSLPPQDEQYF | TGTGCCAGCAGCTTACCGCCCCAGGACGAGCAGTACTTC